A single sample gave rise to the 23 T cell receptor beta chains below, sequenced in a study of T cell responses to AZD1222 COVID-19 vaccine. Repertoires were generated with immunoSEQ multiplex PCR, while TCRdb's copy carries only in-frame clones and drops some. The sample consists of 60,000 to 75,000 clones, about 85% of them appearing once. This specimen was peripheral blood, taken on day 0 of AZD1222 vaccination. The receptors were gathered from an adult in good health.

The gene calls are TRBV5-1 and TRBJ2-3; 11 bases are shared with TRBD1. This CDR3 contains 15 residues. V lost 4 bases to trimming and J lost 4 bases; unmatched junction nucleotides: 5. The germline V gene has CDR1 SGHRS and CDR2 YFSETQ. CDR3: CASSSGDRGADTQYF. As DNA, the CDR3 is TGCGCCAGCAGCAGCGGGGACAGGGGGGCAGATACGCAGTATTTT. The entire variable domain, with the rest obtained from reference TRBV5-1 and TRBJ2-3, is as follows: KAGVTQTPRYLIKTRGQQVTLSCSPISGHRSVSWYQQTPGQGLQFLFEYFSETQRNKGNFPGRFSGRQFSNSRSEMNVSTLELGDSALYLCASSSGDRGADTQYFGPGTRLTVL.

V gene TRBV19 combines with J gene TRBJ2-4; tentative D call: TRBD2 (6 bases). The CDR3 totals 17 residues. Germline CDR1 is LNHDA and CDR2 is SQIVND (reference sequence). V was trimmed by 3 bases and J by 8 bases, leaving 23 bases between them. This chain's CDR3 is CASSIRFPREVGDIQYF. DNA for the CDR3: TGTGCCAGTAGTATCCGATTCCCCAGGGAGGTGGGGGACATTCAGTACTTC.

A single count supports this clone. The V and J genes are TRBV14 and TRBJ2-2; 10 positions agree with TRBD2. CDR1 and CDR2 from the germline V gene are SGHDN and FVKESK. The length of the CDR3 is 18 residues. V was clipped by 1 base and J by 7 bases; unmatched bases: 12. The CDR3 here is CASSQGLAGGNFYGELFF. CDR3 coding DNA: TGTGCCAGCAGCCAAGGACTAGCGGGCGGGAACTTTTACGGGGAGCTGTTTTTT.

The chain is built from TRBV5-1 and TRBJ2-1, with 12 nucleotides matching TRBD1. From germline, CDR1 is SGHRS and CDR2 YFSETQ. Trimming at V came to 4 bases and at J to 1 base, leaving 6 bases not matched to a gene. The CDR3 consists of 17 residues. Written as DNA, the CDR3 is TGCGCCAGCAGCGGGGGACAGGGGGCTTTTTCCTACAATGAGCAGTTCTTC. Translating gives CASSGGQGAFSYNEQFF.

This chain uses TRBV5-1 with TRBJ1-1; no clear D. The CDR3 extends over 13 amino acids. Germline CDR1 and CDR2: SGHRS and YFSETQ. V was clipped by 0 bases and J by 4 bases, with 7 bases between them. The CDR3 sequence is CASSLEGGTEAFF. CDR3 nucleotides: TGCGCCAGCAGCTTGGAGGGTGGCACTGAAGCTTTCTTT.

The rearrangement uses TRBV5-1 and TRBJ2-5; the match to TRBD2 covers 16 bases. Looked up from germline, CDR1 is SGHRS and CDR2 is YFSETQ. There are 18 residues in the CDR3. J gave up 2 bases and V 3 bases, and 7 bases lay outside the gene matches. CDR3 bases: TGCGCCAGCAGCTCGGGACTAGCGGGGGGGCCGCTGCAAGAGACCCAGTACTTC. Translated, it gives CASSSGLAGGPLQETQYF. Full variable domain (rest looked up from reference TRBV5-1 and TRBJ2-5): KAGVTQTPRYLIKTRGQQVTLSCSPISGHRSVSWYQQTPGQGLQFLFEYFSETQRNKGNFPGRFSGRQFSNSRSEMNVSTLELGDSALYLCASSSGLAGGPLQETQYFGPGTRLLVL.

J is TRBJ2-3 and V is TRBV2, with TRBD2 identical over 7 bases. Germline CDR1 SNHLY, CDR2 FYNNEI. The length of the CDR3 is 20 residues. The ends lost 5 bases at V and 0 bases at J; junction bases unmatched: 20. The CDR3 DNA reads TGTGCCAGCAGTTCTCGTGCTAGCGGAAAATCAAACCCTAGCACAGATACGCAGTATTTT. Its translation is CASSSRASGKSNPSTDTQYF.

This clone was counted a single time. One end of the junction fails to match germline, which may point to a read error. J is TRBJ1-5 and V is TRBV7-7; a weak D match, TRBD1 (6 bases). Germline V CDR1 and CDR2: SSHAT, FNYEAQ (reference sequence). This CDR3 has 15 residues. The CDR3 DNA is TGTGCTAGCAGCCAGCGGGGGCCAGGCAATCAGCCCCAGCATTTT. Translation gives CASSQRGPGNQPQHF.

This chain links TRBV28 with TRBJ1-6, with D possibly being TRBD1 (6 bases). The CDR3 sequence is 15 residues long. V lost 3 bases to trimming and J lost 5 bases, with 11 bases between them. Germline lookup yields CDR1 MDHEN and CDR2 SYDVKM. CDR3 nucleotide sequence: TGTGCCAGCAGTTTTGGACAGCTAGATAATTCACCCCTCCACTTT. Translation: CASSFGQLDNSPLHF.

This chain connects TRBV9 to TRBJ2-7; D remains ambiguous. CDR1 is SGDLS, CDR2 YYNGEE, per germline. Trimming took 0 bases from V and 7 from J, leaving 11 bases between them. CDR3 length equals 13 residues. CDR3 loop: CASSVASYREQYF. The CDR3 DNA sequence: TGTGCCAGCAGCGTAGCAAGTTACCGGGAGCAGTACTTC.

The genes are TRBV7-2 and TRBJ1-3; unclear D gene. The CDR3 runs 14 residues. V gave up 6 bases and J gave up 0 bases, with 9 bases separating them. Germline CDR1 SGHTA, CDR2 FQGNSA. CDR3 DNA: TGTGCCAGCAGTGCCACTTTCTCTGGAAACACCATATATTTT. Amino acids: CASSATFSGNTIYF.

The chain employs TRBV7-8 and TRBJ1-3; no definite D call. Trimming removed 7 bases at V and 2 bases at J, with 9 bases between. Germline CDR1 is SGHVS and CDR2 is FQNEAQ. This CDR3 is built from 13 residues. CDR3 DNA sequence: TGTGCCAGCATGGAGGGTCCTGGAAACACCATATATTTT. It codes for CASMEGPGNTIYF.

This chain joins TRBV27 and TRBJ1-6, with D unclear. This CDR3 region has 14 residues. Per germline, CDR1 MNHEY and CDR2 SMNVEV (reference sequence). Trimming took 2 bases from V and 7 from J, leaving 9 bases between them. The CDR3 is CASSLTRTNSPLHF. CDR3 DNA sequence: TGTGCCAGCAGTTTAACCCGTACAAATTCACCCCTCCACTTT.

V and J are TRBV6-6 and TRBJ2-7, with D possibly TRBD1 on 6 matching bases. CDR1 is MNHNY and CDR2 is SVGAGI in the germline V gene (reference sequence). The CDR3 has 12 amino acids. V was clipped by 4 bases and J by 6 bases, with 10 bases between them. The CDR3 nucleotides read TGTGCCAGCAGTTCTTCAGGGGCCGAGCAGTACTTC. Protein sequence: CASSSSGAEQYF.

The DNA for the CDR3 is TGTGCCAGCAGGCAACAGATCCCCGGGTTAAACTATGGCTACACCTTC. This gives the protein CASRQQIPGLNYGYTF. The genes are TRBV2 and TRBJ1-2; D is uncertain. The germline V gene has CDR1 SNHLY and CDR2 FYNNEI. The CDR3 is 16 residues long. V was pared by 6 bases and J by 2 bases, with 19 bases between.

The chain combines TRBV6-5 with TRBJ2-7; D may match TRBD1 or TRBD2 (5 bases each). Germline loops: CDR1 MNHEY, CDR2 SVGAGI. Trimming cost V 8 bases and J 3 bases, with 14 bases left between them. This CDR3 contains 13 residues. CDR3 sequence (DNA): TGTGCCAGCCACAAGGCGAGGGGCTACGAGCAGTACTTC. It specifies CASHKARGYEQYF.

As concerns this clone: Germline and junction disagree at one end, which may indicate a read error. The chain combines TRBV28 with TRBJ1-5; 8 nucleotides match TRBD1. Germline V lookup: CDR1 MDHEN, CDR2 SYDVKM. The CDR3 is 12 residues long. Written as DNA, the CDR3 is TGTGCCGGCAGGGGGCTGGGTCAGCCCCAGCATTTT. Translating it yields CAGRGLGQPQHF. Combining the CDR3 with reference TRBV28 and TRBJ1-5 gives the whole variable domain DVKVTQSSRYLVKRTGEKVFLECVQDMDHENMFWYRQDPGLGLRLIYFSYDVKMKEKGDIPEGYSVSREKKERFSLILESASTNQTSMYLCAGRGLGQPQHFGDGTRLSIL.

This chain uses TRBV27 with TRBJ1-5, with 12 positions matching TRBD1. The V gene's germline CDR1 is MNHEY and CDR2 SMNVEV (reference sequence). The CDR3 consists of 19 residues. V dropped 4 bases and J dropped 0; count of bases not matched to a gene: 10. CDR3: CASSSMGTGGRYSNQPQHF. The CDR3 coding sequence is TGTGCCAGCAGTTCTATGGGGACAGGGGGCCGATATAGCAATCAGCCCCAGCATTTT.

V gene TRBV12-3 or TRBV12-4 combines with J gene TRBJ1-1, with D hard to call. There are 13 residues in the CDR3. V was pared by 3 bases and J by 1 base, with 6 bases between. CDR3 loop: CASSLSQNTEAFF. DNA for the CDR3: TGTGCCAGCAGTTTGAGTCAGAACACTGAAGCTTTCTTT.

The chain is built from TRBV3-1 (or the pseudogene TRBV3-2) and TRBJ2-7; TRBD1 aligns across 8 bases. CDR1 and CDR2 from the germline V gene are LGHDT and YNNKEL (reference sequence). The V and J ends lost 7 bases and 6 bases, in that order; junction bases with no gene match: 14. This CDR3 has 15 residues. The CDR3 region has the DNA TGTGCCAGCAACAGTCAAGGGGGCAGGGGGCGCGAGCAGTACTTC. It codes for CASNSQGGRGREQYF.

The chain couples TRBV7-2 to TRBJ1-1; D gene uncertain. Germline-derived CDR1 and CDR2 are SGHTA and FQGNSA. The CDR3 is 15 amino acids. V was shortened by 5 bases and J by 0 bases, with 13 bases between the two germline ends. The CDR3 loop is CASSKRARMNTEAFF. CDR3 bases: TGTGCCAGCAGCAAAAGGGCACGGATGAACACTGAAGCTTTCTTT.

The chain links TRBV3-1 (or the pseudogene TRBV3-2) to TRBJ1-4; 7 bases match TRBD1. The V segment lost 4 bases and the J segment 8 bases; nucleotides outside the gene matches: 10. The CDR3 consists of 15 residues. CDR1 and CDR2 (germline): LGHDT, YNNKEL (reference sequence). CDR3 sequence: CASSRDSKRGEKLFF. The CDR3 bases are TGTGCCAGCAGCCGGGACAGTAAAAGGGGCGAAAAACTGTTTTTT.

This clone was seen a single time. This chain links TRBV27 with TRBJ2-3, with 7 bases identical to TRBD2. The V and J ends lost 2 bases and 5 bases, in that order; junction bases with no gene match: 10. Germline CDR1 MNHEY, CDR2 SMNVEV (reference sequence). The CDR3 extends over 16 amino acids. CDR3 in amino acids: CASSLLAETFRDTQYF. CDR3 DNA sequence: TGTGCCAGCAGTTTACTAGCGGAGACTTTTAGAGATACGCAGTATTTT.